The 7 T cell receptor beta chains in this list originate from one sample, sequenced in a study of OX40 agonist ivuxolimab in advanced cancers. TCRdb's copy holds only in-frame clones and misses some; the assay was immunoSEQ multiplex PCR. The table has 60,000 to 85,000 clones, approximately 93% seen once. Sequencing used CD4+ or CD8+ T cells sorted from blood, obtained in a trial of the OX40 agonist ivuxolimab. These receptors were collected from an adult with an advanced solid tumor such as melanoma, head and neck, liver or kidney cancer.

The gene calls are TRBV5-6 and TRBJ2-1; 11 bases agree with TRBD2. The CDR3 loop spans 16 amino acids. Germline V gene sequence: CDR1 SGHDT, CDR2 YYEEEE. V dropped 0 bases and J dropped 6; count of bases not matched to a gene: 5. CDR3 in amino acids: CASSLGASGGPNEQFF. The DNA of the CDR3 is TGTGCCAGCAGCTTGGGGGCTAGCGGGGGGCCCAATGAGCAGTTCTTC.

V and J are TRBV19 and TRBJ2-2; 8 bases agree with TRBD2. The CDR3 contains 13 residues. Unmatched junction bases numbered 5, after V lost 7 bases and J lost 7 bases. Germline CDR1 LNHDA, CDR2 SQIVND (reference sequence). CDR3 nucleotides: TGTGCCAGTACCCTCGGGACTAGCGGGGAGCTGTTTTTT. This codes for CASTLGTSGELFF.

The V call is TRBV7-9, the J call TRBJ1-2, with D tentatively TRBD1 (5 bases). The CDR3 length is 14 residues. Trimming removed 2 bases from V and 6 bases from J, with 13 bases in between. Germline-derived CDR1 and CDR2 are SEHNR and FQNEAQ (reference sequence). The CDR3 nucleotides read TGTGCCAGCAGCTTATCAGGGACCGGGGATGGCTACACCTTC. Encoded protein: CASSLSGTGDGYTF.

The CDR3 sequence is CASSQDTSGGAHEQYF. In DNA, the CDR3 is TGCGCCAGCAGCCAAGATACTAGCGGGGGGGCCCACGAGCAGTACTTC. The chain links TRBV4-1 to TRBJ2-7; 13 bases line up with TRBD2. The germline gives CDR1 MGHRA, CDR2 YSYEKL. Trimming at V came to 0 bases and at J to 5 bases, leaving 4 bases not matched to a gene. The CDR3 sequence is 16 residues long.

V is TRBV5-1 and J is TRBJ2-1, with 9 bases matching TRBD2. V shed 7 bases, J shed 1 base, and the junction held 3 bases outside the gene matches. Germline CDR1 and CDR2: SGHRS and YFSETQ. The CDR3 covers 14 residues. The CDR3 nucleotides read TGCGCCAGCGCTCTAGCGGGATCCTACAATGAGCAGTTCTTC. It yields the protein CASALAGSYNEQFF. Using reference TRBV5-1 and TRBJ2-1 for the parts outside the CDR3, the full variable domain is KAGVTQTPRYLIKTRGQQVTLSCSPISGHRSVSWYQQTPGQGLQFLFEYFSETQRNKGNFPGRFSGRQFSNSRSEMNVSTLELGDSALYLCASALAGSYNEQFFGPGTRLTVL.

The chain's CDR3 is CASSQEGPYEQYF. In nucleotides, the CDR3 is TGCGCCAGCAGCCAAGAGGGTCCCTACGAGCAGTACTTC. This chain uses TRBV4-3 with TRBJ2-7, with D hard to call. Germline values: CDR1 LGHNA, CDR2 YSLEER. Between the trimmed V and J ends, which lost 0 bases and 2 bases, there was a span of 5 bases. This CDR3 is 13 amino acids long.

V is TRBV7-9 and J is TRBJ2-2; D remains unclear. CDR1 is SEHNR and CDR2 is FQNEAQ in the germline V gene (reference sequence). V was trimmed by 5 bases and J by 4 bases, leaving 11 bases between them. CDR3 length: 14 amino acids. CDR3 DNA: TGTGCCAGCAGCCACCCCTGGGGCACCGGGGAGCTGTTTTTT. This codes for CASSHPWGTGELFF.